This T cell receptor (beta chain) was recovered during a study of control samples from healthy donors and cancer patients. Sequencing used immunoSEQ multiplex PCR; TCRdb keeps in-frame clones, though not all of them. The table lists approximately 28,000 clones, roughly nine tenths of them singletons. V lost 8 bases to trimming and J lost 2 bases, with 10 bases between them. This CDR3 spans 11 amino acids. Germline V gives CDR1 SQVTM, CDR2 ANQGSEA. This sequence originates from a man aged 50 or older with lung cancer. This chain connects TRBV29-1 to TRBJ2-7; D remains unclear. The sequenced sample was PBMCs. CDR3 protein: CSFRSTYEQYF. CDR3 bases: TGCAGCTTTCGGAGCACCTACGAGCAGTACTTC.